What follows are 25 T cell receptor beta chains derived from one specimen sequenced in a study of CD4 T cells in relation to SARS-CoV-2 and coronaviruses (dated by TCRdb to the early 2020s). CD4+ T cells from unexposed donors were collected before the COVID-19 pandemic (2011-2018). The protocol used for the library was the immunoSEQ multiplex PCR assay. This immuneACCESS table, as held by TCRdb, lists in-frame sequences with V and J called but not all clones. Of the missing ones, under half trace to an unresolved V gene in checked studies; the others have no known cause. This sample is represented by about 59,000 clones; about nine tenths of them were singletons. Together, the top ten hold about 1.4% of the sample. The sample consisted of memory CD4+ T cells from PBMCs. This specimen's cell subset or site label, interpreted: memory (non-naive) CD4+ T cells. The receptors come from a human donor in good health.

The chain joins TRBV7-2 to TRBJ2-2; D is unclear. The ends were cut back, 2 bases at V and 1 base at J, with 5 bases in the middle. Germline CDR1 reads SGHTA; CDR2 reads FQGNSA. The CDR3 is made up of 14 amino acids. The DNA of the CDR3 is TGTGCCAGCAGCTTATTTGGGAACACCGGGGAGCTGTTTTTT. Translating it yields CASSLFGNTGELFF.

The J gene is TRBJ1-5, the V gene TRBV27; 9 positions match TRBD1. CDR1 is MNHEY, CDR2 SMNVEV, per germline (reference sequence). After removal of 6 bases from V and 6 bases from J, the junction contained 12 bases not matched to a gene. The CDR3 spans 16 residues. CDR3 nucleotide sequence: TGTGCCAGCAGCGGTACCGGGACAGGGACGACTCAGCCCCAGCATTTT. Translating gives CASSGTGTGTTQPQHF.

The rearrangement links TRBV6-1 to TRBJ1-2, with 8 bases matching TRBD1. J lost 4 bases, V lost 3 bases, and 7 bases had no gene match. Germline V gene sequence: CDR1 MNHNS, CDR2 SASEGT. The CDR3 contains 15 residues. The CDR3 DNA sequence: TGTGCCAGCAGTGAGGTCCCAGGGGGCGGCTATGGCTACACCTTC. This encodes CASSEVPGGGYGYTF.

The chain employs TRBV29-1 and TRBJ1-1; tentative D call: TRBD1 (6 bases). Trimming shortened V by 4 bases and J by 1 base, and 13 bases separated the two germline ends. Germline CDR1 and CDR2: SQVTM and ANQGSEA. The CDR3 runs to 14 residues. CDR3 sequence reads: CSVGRPQGNTEAFF. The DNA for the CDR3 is TGCAGCGTTGGGCGACCACAGGGGAACACTGAAGCTTTCTTT.

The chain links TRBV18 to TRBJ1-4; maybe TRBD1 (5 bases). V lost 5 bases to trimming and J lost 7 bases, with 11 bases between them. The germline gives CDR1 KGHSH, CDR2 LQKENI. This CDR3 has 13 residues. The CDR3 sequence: CASSGDELEKLFF. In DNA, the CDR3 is TGTGCCAGCTCAGGGGACGAGCTTGAAAAACTGTTTTTT.

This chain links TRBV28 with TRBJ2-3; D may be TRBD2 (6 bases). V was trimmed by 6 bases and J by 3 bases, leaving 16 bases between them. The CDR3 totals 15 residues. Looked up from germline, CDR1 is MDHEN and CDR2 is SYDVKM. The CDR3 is CASREAGIVTDTQYF. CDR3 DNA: TGTGCCAGCAGGGAAGCGGGTATTGTGACAGATACGCAGTATTTT.

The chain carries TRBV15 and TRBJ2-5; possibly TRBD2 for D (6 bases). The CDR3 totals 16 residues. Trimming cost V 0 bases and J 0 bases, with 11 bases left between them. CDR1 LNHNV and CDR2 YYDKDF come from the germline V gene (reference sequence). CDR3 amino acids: CATSRDLGGYQETQYF. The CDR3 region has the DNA TGTGCCACCAGCAGAGATCTAGGAGGGTACCAAGAGACCCAGTACTTC.

The CDR3 reads CASSSSTSGSHEQFF. In DNA form, the CDR3 reads TGTGCCAGCAGCTCCTCGACTAGCGGGAGCCATGAGCAGTTCTTC. This chain joins TRBV11-2 and TRBJ2-1; TRBD2 aligns across 12 bases. V shed 4 bases, J shed 8 bases, and the junction held 6 bases outside the gene matches. The germline CDR1 and CDR2 sequences are SGHAT and FQNNGV. CDR3 length: 15 residues.

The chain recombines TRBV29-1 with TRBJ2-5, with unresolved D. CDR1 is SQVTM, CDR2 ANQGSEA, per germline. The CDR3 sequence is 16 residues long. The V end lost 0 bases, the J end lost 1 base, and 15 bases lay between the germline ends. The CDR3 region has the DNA TGCAGCGTTGAAGAGGGAAGAGGAGCAGGCCAAGAGACCCAGTACTTC. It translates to CSVEEGRGAGQETQYF.

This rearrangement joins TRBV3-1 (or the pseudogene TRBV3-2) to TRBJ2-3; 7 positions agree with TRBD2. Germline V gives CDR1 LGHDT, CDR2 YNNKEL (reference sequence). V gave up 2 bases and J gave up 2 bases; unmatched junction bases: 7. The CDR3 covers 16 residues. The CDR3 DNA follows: TGTGCCAGCAGCCAACGTTCCGCGGGAGTCACAGATACGCAGTATTTT. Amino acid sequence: CASSQRSAGVTDTQYF.

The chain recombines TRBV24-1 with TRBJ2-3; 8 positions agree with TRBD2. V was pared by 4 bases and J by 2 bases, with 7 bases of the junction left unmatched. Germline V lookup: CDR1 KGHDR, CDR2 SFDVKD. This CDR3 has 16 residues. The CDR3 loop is CATSERAGATTDTQYF. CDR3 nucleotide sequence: TGTGCCACCAGTGAGAGAGCGGGAGCTACCACAGATACGCAGTATTTT.

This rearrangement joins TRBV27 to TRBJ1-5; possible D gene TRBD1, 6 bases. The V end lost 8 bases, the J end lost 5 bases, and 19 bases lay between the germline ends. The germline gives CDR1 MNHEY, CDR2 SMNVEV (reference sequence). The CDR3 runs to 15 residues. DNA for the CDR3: TGTGCCAGCCTCCTCCCGGGGGGCGCGGATCAGCCCCAGCATTTT. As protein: CASLLPGGADQPQHF.

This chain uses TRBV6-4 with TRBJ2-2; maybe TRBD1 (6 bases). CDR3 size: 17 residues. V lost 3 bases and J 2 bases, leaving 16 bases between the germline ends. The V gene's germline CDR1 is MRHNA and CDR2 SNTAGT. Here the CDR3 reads CASSEDSGTPNTGELFF. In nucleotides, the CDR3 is TGTGCCAGCAGTGAGGATTCCGGGACACCTAACACCGGGGAGCTGTTTTTT.

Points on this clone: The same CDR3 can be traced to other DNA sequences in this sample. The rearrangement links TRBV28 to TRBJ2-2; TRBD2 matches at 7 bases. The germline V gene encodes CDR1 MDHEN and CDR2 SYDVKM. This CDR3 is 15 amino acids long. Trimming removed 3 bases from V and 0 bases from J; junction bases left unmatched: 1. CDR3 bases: TGTGCCAGCAGTTTTAGCGGGTCGAACACCGGGGAGCTGTTTTTT. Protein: CASSFSGSNTGELFF. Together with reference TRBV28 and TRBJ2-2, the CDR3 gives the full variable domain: DVKVTQSSRYLVKRTGEKVFLECVQDMDHENMFWYRQDPGLGLRLIYFSYDVKMKEKGDIPEGYSVSREKKERFSLILESASTNQTSMYLCASSFSGSNTGELFFGEGSRLTVL.

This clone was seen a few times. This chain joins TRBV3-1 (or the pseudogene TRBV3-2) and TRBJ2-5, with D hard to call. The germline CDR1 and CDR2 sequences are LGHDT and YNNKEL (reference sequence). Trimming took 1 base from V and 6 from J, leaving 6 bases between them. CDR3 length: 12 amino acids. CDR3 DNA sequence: TGTGCCAGCAGCCAAGTCCGGAAGACCCAGTACTTC. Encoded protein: CASSQVRKTQYF.

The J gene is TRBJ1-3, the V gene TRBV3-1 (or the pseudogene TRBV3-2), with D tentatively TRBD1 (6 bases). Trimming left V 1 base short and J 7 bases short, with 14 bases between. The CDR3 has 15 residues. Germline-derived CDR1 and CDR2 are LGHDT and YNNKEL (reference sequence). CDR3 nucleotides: TGTGCCAGCAGCCAAGGCGGGGGACAAGGCAACACCATATATTTT. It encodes CASSQGGGQGNTIYF.

The CDR3 region has the DNA TGTGCCAGCAGCTTAGTCGCGGGGCCCTACAATGAGCAGTTCTTC. Translated: CASSLVAGPYNEQFF. The chain links TRBV7-2 to TRBJ2-1; tentatively, D is TRBD2 (6 bases). Germline-derived CDR1 and CDR2 are SGHTA and FQGNSA. The V and J ends lost 1 base and 2 bases respectively, with 9 bases between them. CDR3 length: 15 amino acids.

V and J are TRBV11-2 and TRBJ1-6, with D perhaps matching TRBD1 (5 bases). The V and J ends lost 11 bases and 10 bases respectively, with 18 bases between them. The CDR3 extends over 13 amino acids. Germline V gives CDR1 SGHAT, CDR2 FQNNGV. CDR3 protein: CAGRRGETSPLHF. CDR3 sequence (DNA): TGTGCCGGACGGCGGGGGGAAACATCACCCCTCCACTTT.

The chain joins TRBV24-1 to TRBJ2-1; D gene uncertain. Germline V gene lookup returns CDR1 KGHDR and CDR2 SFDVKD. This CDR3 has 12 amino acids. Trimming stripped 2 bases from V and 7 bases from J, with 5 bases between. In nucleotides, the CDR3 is TGTGCCACCAGTGATTCGAGAAATGAGCAGTTCTTC. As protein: CATSDSRNEQFF.

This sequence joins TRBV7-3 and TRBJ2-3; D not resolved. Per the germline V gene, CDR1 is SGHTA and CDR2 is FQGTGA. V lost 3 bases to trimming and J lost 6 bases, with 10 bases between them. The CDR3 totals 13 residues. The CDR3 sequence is CASSLTRLDTQYF. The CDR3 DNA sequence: TGTGCCAGCAGCTTGACCCGCCTGGATACGCAGTATTTT.

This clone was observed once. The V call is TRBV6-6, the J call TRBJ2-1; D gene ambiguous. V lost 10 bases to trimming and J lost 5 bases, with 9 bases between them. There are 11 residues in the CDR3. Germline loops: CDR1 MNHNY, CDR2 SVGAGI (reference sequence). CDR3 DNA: TGTGCCATAGCAGAAAACAATGAGCAGTTCTTC. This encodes CAIAENNEQFF.

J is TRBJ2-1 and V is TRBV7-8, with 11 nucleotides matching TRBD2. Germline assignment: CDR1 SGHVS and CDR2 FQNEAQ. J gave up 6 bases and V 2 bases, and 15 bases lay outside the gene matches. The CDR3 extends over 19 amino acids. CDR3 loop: CASSLRMTSGMGGRNEQFF. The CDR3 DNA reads TGTGCCAGCAGCTTAAGAATGACTAGCGGGATGGGGGGCCGCAATGAGCAGTTCTTC.

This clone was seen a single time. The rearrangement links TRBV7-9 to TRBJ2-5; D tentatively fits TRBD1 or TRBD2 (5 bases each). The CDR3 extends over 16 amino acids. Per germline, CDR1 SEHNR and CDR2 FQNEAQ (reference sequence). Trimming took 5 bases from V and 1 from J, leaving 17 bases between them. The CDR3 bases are TGTGCCAGCAGCCCCCGGAGAGGGGAAATCCAAGAGACCCAGTACTTC. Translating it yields CASSPRRGEIQETQYF.

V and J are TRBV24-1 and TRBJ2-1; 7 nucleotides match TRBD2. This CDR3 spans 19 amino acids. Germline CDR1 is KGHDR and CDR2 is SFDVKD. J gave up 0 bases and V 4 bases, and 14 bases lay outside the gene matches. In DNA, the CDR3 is TGTGCCACCAGTGACCCATCGGCTAGCGGATTTTACTCCTACAATGAGCAGTTCTTC. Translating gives CATSDPSASGFYSYNEQFF.

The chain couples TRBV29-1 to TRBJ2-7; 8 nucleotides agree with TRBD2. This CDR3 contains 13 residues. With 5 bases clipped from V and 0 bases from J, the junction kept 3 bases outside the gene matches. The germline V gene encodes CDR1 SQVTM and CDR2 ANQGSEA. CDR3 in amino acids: CSVIAGSSYEQYF. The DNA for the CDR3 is TGCAGCGTTATAGCGGGGAGCTCCTACGAGCAGTACTTC.